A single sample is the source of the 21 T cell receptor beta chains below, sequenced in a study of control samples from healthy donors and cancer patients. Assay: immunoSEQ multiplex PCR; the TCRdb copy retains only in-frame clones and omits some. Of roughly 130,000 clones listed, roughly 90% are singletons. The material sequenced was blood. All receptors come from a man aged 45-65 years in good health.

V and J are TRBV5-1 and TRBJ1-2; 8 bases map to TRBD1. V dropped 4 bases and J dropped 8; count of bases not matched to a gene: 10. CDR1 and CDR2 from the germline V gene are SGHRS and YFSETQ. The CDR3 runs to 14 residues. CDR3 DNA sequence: TGCGCCAGCAGCATTGGACAGGGCAAAGGGGGCTACACCTTC. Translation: CASSIGQGKGGYTF. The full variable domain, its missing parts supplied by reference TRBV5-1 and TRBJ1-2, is KAGVTQTPRYLIKTRGQQVTLSCSPISGHRSVSWYQQTPGQGLQFLFEYFSETQRNKGNFPGRFSGRQFSNSRSEMNVSTLELGDSALYLCASSIGQGKGGYTFGSGTRLTVV.

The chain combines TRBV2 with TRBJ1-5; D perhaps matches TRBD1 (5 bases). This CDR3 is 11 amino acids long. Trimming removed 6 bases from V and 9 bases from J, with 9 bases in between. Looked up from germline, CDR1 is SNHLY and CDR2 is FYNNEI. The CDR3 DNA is TGTGCCAGCAGCGGGGGTGGGCCCCAGCATTTT. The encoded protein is CASSGGGPQHF.

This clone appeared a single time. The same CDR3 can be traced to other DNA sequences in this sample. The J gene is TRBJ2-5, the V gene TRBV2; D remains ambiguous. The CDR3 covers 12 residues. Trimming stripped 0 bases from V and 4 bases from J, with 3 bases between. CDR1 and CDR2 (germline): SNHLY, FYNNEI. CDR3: CASSEAGETQYF. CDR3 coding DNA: TGTGCCAGCAGTGAAGCAGGAGAGACCCAGTACTTC.

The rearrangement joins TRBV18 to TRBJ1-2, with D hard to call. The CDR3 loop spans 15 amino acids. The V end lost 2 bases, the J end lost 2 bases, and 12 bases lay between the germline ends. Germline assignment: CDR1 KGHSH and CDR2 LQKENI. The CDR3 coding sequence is TGTGCCAGCTCACCAACGGGAAGCATGAACTATGGCTACACCTTC. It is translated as CASSPTGSMNYGYTF. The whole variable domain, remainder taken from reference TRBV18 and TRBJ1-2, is NAGVMQNPRHLVRRRGQEARLRCSPMKGHSHVYWYRQLPEEGLKFMVYLQKENIIDESGMPKERFSAEFPKEGPSILRIQQVVRGDSAAYFCASSPTGSMNYGYTFGSGTRLTVV.

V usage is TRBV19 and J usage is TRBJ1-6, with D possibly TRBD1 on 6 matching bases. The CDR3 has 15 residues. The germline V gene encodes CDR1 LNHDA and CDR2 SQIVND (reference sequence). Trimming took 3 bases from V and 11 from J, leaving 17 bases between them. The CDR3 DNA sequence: TGTGCCAGTAGTATTGTTCAAACAGGGTCTGCACCCCTCCACTTT. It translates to CASSIVQTGSAPLHF.

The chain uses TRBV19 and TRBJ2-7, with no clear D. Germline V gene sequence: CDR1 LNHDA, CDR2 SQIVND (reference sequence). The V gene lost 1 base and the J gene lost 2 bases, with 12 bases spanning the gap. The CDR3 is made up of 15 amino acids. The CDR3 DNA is TGTGCCAGTAGTATAGGACTGATGTCCGCCTACGAGCAGTACTTC. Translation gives CASSIGLMSAYEQYF.

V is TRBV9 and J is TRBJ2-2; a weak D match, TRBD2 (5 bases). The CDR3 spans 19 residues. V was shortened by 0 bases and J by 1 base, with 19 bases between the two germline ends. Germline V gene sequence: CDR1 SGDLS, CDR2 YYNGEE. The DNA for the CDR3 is TGTGCCAGCAGCGTAGGAGCCGGGGTTCCTGTTCTGAACACCGGGGAGCTGTTTTTT. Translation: CASSVGAGVPVLNTGELFF.

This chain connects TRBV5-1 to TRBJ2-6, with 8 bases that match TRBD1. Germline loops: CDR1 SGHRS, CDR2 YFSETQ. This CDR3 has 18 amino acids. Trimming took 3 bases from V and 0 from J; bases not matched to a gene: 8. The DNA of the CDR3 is TGCGCCAGCAGCTCCGGACAGGGTCGAAACTCTGGGGCCAACGTCCTGACTTTC. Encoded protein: CASSSGQGRNSGANVLTF. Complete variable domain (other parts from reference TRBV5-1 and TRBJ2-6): KAGVTQTPRYLIKTRGQQVTLSCSPISGHRSVSWYQQTPGQGLQFLFEYFSETQRNKGNFPGRFSGRQFSNSRSEMNVSTLELGDSALYLCASSSGQGRNSGANVLTFGAGSRLTVL.

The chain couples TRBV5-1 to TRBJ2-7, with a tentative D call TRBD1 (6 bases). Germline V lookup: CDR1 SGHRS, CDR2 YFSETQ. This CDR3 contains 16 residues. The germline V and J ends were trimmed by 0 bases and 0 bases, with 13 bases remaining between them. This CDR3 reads CASSLARTGPSYEQYF. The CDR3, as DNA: TGCGCCAGCAGCTTGGCAAGAACAGGGCCCTCCTACGAGCAGTACTTC.

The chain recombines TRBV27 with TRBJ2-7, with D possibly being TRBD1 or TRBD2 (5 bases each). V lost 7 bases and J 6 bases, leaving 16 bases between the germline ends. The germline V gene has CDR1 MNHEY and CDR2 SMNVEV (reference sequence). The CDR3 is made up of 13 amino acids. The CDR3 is CASKPGPNPEQYF. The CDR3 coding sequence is TGTGCCAGCAAACCGGGGCCGAACCCCGAGCAGTACTTC.

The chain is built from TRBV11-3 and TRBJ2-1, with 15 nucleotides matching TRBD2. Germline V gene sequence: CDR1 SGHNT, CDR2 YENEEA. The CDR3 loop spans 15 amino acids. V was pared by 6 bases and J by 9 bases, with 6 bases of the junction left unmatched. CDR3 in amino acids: CASSYRTSGGGEQFF. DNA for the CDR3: TGTGCCAGCAGTTATAGGACTAGCGGGGGGGGTGAGCAGTTCTTC.

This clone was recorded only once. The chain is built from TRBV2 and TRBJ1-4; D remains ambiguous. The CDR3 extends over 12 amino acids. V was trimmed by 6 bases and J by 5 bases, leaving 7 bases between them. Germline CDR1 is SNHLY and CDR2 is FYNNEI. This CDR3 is CASRDANEKLFF. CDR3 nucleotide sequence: TGTGCCAGCAGGGACGCCAATGAAAAACTGTTTTTT.

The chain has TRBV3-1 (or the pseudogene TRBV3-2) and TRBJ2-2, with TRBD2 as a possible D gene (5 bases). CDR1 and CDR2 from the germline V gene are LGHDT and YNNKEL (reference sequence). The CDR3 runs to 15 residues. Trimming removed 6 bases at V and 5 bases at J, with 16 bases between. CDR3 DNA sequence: TGTGCCAGCAGTCCGGTCGGGGTTGGTACCGGGGAGCTGTTTTTT. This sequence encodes CASSPVGVGTGELFF.

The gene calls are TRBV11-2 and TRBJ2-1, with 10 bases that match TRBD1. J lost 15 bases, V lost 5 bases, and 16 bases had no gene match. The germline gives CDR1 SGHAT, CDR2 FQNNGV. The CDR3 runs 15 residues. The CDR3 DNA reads TGTGCCAGCAGCGCGGGGACAGGGGCCGCGATCTATAGGTTCTTC. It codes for CASSAGTGAAIYRFF. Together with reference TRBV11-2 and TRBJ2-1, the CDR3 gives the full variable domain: EAGVAQSPRYKIIEKRQSVAFWCNPISGHATLYWYQQILGQGPKLLIQFQNNGVVDDSQLPKDRFSAERLKGVDSTLKIQPAKLEDSAVYLCASSAGTGAAIYRFFGPGTRLTVL.

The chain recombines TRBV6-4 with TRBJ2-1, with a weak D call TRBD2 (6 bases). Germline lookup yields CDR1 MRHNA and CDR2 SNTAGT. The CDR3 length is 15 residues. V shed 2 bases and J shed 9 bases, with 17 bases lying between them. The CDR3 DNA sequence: TGTGCCAGCAGTGACGGGCCCTCCCTCGGGAGTGAGCAGTTCTTC. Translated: CASSDGPSLGSEQFF.

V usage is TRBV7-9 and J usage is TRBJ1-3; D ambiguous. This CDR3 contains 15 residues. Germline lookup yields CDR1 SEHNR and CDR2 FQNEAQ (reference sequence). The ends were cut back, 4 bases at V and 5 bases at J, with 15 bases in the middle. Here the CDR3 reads CASSSETEIRNTIYF. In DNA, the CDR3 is TGTGCCAGCAGCTCAGAGACCGAAATAAGAAACACCATATATTTT.

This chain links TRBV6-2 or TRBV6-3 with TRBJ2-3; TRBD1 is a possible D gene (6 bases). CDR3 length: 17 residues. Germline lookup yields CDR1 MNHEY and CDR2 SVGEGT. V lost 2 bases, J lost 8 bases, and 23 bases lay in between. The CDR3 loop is CASSYELNWQGIGTQYF. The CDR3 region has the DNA TGTGCCAGCAGTTACGAACTGAATTGGCAGGGGATTGGTACGCAGTATTTT.

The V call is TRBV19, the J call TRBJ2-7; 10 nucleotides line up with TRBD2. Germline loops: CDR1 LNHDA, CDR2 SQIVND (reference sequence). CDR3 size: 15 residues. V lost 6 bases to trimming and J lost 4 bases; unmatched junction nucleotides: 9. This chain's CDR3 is CASSLIAGGFYEQYF. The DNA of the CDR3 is TGTGCCAGTAGCCTCATAGCGGGGGGCTTTTACGAGCAGTACTTC.

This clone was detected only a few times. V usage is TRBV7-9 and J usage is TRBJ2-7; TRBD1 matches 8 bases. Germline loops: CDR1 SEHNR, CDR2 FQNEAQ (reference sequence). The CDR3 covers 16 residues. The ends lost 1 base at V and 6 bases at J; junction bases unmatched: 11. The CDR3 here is CASSLDSRGRFAEQYF. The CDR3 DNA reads TGTGCCAGCAGCTTAGATAGCAGGGGGCGCTTTGCCGAGCAGTACTTC.

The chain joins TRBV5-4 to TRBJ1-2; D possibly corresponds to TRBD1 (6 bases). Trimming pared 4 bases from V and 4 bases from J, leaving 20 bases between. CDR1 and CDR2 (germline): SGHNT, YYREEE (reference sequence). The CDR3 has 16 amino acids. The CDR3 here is CASSPLAGELIYGYTF. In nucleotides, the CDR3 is TGTGCCAGCAGCCCTCTGGCAGGGGAGCTAATCTATGGCTACACCTTC.

The CDR3 bases are TGTGCCAGCTCACCAATGGCGGGGGGTGCCCAAGAGACCCAGTACTTC. It codes for CASSPMAGGAQETQYF. The chain is built from TRBV18 and TRBJ2-5; 8 bases line up with TRBD2. Germline loops: CDR1 KGHSH, CDR2 LQKENI. CDR3 length equals 16 residues. V trimming: 2 bases; J trimming: 1 base; junction bases outside the gene matches: 6.